The source of this T cell receptor (beta chain) is a study of T cell repertoires in cytomegalovirus infection. V was shortened by 4 bases and J by 14 bases, with 34 bases between the two germline ends. Germline V gene lookup returns CDR1 SGHRS and CDR2 YFSETQ. This CDR3 is built from 18 residues. TCRdb processed the reads anew with MiXCR; each CDR3 protein has one entry. The sample gives 100,000 to 150,000 distinct CDR3 sequences, 20% to 30% of which show up once; 34% is in the top ten. On this clonotype: What it binds is not known.

This TCR was sampled from a human donor in good health (CMV status not recorded). Some clones in this sample may be carry-over from other donors' samples. The sequencing input was PBMCs, sequenced either directly or after in vitro stimulation (not recorded which). The chain is built from TRBV5-1 and TRBJ2-1; tentative D call: TRBD2 (7 bases). For the CDR3, the DNA is TGCGCCAGCAGCGCCCTCGGGAGGCTCCGGGGGCTAGCTTTGAAGGAGTTCTTC. It specifies CASSALGRLRGLALKEFF.